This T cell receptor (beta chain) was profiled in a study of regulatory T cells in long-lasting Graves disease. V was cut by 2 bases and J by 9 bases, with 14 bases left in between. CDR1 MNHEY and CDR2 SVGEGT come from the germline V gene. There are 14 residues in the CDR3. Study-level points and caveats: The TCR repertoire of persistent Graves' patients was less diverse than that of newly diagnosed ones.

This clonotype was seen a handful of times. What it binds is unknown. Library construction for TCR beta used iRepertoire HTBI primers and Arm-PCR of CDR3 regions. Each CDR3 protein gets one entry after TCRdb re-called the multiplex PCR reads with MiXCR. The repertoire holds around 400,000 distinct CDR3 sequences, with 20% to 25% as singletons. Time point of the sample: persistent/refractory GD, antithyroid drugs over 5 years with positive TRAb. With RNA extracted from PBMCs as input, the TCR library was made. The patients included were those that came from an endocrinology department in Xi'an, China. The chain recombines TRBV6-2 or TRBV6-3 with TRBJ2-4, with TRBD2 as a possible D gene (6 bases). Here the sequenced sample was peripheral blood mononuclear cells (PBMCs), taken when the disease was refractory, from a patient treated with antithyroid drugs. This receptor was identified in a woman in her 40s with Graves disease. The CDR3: CASSYEGGLAIQYF. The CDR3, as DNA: TGTGCCAGCAGTTACGAGGGAGGCTTGGCCATTCAGTACTTC.